This T cell receptor (beta chain) emerged from a study of T cells in localized non-small cell lung cancer. Study conclusions and caveats: The study linked higher blood T cell density to longer overall survival. Among the tissues sampled, uninvolved adjacent lung had the highest T cell clonality, above tumor. Sequencing, confined to only one tumor region, leaves heterogeneity possible. Adjacent lung tissue had a median about 52 of the top 100 clones found in the tumor.

This clone was seen a few times. The antigen is undetermined. The protocol was immunoSEQ multiplex PCR, while the TCRdb copy is restricted to in-frame clones and leaves out a portion. The data hold about 1,200 clones, with 35% to 50% observed a single time. Germline V CDR1 and CDR2: MNHGY, SAAAGT. V lost 0 bases, J lost 4 bases, and 12 bases lay in between. CDR3 length equals 15 residues. The rearrangement links TRBV6-8 to TRBJ1-1, with D perhaps matching TRBD1 (5 bases). The receptor's source is a woman aged 35 to 70 with stage I lung adenocarcinoma. This specimen was lung tumor tissue, taken before any cancer treatment. CDR3 protein: CASSYSPGRGTEAFF. CDR3 sequence (DNA): TGTGCCAGCAGTTACTCGCCGGGGCGGGGCACTGAAGCTTTCTTT.